Listed below are T cell receptor beta chains from one sample, sequenced in a study of cytomegalovirus exposure and HLA in healthy donors. Generated by immunoSEQ multiplex PCR, the TCRdb table keeps only in-frame clones and is missing some. The table shows some 150,000 clones, with 82% occurring only once. Input material: PBMCs. These receptors all come from a man aged 30 to 39 in good health and CMV-seropositive. Each CDR3 is given with its conserved first and last residue. The D gene is left open where the match is weak. Size tells how often a clone was seen (once, few, many) or the class of an expanded clone, and some rows leave it out.

TRBJ2-1 | - | TRBD2 | TRBV29-1 | TGCAGCGTTGAGTGGGGCGGGAGTGAGCACGAGCAGTTCTTC | CSVEWGGSEHEQFF
TRBJ1-1 | - | TRBD1 | TRBV19 | TGTGCCAGTAGTATAACAGGGGTAGGCACTGAAGCTTTCTTT | CASSITGVGTEAFF
TRBJ2-2 | - | - | TRBV5-4 | TGTGCCAGCAGCCCCATTGTGAACACCGGGGAGCTGTTTTTT | CASSPIVNTGELFF
TRBJ2-7 | - | - | TRBV30 | TGTGCCTCGAGTACAGGCTCCTACGAGCAGTACTTC | CASSTGSYEQYF
TRBJ2-5 | - | TRBD2 | TRBV7-9 | TGTGCCAGCAGCTTAGCGACTAGCGTAATCCAAGAGACCCAGTACTTC | CASSLATSVIQETQYF
TRBJ2-7 | - | - | TRBV27 | TGTGCCAGCAGTACCCCCGTGGAAGGGGGAAAGTCCTACGAGCAGTACTTC | CASSTPVEGGKSYEQYF
TRBJ2-1 | - | TRBD2 | TRBV19 | TGTGCCAGTATGTCTAGCGGGATCGGTAATGAGCAGTTCTTC | CASMSSGIGNEQFF
TRBJ1-3 | - | - | TRBV7-9 | TGTGCCAGCAGCCCCGAACGGTCGGGAAACACCATATATTTT | CASSPERSGNTIYF
TRBJ2-1 | - | TRBD2 | TRBV2 | TGTGCCAGCAGTGATCCGGGACTAGCGGCCCTCAATGAGCAGTTCTTC | CASSDPGLAALNEQFF
TRBJ2-7 | once | TRBD2 | TRBV15 | TGTGCCACCAGCAGAGGTGGGGAGGGCCTTTTTGGCGAGCAGTACTTC | CATSRGGEGLFGEQYF
TRBJ2-3 | - | TRBD2 | TRBV27 | TGTGCCAGCAGTGCCGCAGGGTGGCTAGCGGGGCGAAGCACAGATACGCAGTATTTT | CASSAAGWLAGRSTDTQYF
TRBJ2-7 | - | TRBD1 | TRBV29-1 | TGCAGCGTTCGTCAAGGTACCGGGACAGGGGTATACGAGCAGTACTTC | CSVRQGTGTGVYEQYF
TRBJ1-2 | few | - | TRBV23-1 | TGCGCCAGCAGTCAGAACCAACTAACGAGGTATGGCTACACCTTC | CASSQNQLTRYGYTF
TRBJ2-5 | - | - | TRBV15 | TGTGCCACCAGCAGTGGGAGGTTCCAAGAGACCCAGTACTTC | CATSSGRFQETQYF
TRBJ2-7 | - | - | TRBV19 | TGTGCCAGTAGTATATCGGGTGGTGGAGCCGTAACCTACGAGCAGTACTTC | CASSISGGGAVTYEQYF
TRBJ1-2 | - | - | TRBV10-3 | TGTGCCATCAGTGAGGGGCGCTATGGCTACACCTTC | CAISEGRYGYTF
TRBJ2-7 | - | TRBD2 | TRBV5-6 | TGTGCCAGCCGGGTGGGAGGGGAGACCTACGAGCAGTACTTC | CASRVGGETYEQYF
TRBJ1-5 | - | TRBD1 | TRBV5-5 | TGTGCCAGCAGTAGACAGGGAGGTCAGCCCCAGCATTTT | CASSRQGGQPQHF
TRBJ2-4 | - | - | TRBV27 | TGTGCCAGCAGTCATCTCAACAGAGCCCAAGTGAACAGTCAGTACTTC | CASSHLNRAQVNSQYF
TRBJ1-5 | - | - | TRBV19 | TGTGCCAGTAGTTGGGGGGGCGGTCAGCCCCAGCATTTT | CASSWGGGQPQHF
TRBJ2-5 | few | - | TRBV6-5 | TGTGCCAGCAGTACTTCTGCAGGGTCAGAGACCCAGTACTTC | CASSTSAGSETQYF
TRBJ1-1 | - | - | TRBV10-1 | TGCGCCAGCAGTGATGGGAGGGGCACTGAAGCTTTCTTT | CASSDGRGTEAFF
TRBJ2-5 | - | TRBD2 | TRBV7-2 | TGTGCCAGCAGCCCGCCGGGACTAGCGGGGGGGGTCAATGACCAGTACTTC | CASSPPGLAGGVNDQYF
TRBJ2-5 | - | - | TRBV20-1 | TGCAGTGCTAGTGGGCCCGGGGCCCAGTACTTC | CSASGPGAQYF
TRBJ1-6 | few | TRBD1 | TRBV4-1 | TGCGCCAGCAGCCCGGGACAGGGGAATTCACCCCTCCACTTT | CASSPGQGNSPLHF
TRBJ2-7 | - | TRBD2 | TRBV5-4 | TGTGCCAGCAGCTTTACACTAGCGGGGAGCAGGTACGAGCAGTACTTC | CASSFTLAGSRYEQYF
TRBJ1-6 | - | TRBD1 | TRBV28 | TGTGCCAGCACCGGGGGACAGGGACATTCACCCCTCCACTTT | CASTGGQGHSPLHF
TRBJ2-3 | - | TRBD2 | TRBV30 | TGTGCCTGGAGTGTAGGCGGGGGGGGGACAGATACGCAGTATTTT | CAWSVGGGGTDTQYF
TRBJ1-6 | - | - | TRBV4-3 | TGCGCCAGCAGCCAAGTCCCCCTCCCGGGTTCACCCCTCCACTTT | CASSQVPLPGSPLHF
TRBJ1-6 | once | - | TRBV7-8 | TGTGCCAGCAGCCAAGAGTCCCTATCACCCCTCCACTTT | CASSQESLSPLHF
TRBJ1-1 | - | - | TRBV19 | TGTGCCAGTAGTGCGACGGGACGGGGGATGAACACTGAAGCTTTCTTT | CASSATGRGMNTEAFF
TRBJ1-1 | - | TRBD1 | TRBV5-1 | TGCGCCAGCAGCGGGACAGGGATAACTGAAGCTTTCTTT | CASSGTGITEAFF
TRBJ2-5 | - | TRBD1 | TRBV10-3 | TGTGCCATCAGTGACAATCTACAGGGGGTCCCAGAGACCCAGTACTTC | CAISDNLQGVPETQYF
TRBJ2-3 | few | - | TRBV4-1 | TGCGCCAGCAGCCAAGTTGGGGGCGGCCCCGATACGCAGTATTTT | CASSQVGGGPDTQYF
TRBJ2-7 | - | - | TRBV28 | TGTGCCAGCAGTTTGGATAGGATCCAGGACGAGCAGTACTTC | CASSLDRIQDEQYF
TRBJ2-3 | - | TRBD2 | TRBV4-2 | TGTGCCAGCAGCCAAGATTTACTAGCGGGAGGGTTGGATACGCAGTATTTT | CASSQDLLAGGLDTQYF
TRBJ1-1 | - | - | TRBV29-1 | TGCAGCGGCAGGGTGGCGAACACTGAAGCTTTCTTT | CSGRVANTEAFF
TRBJ2-2 | - | - | TRBV7-8 | TGTGCCAGCAGCTTAGCGGGCAGGGGAGACACCGGGGAGCTGTTTTTT | CASSLAGRGDTGELFF
TRBJ2-1 | - | TRBD2 | TRBV7-9 | TGTGCCAGCACCCTGTCCACTAGCGGGATCGGGAATGAGCAGTTCTTC | CASTLSTSGIGNEQFF
TRBJ1-5 | - | - | TRBV10-3 | TGTGCCCCCCGGGGGGGGGTCAATCAGCCCCAGCATTTT | CAPRGGVNQPQHF
TRBJ2-2 | - | - | TRBV7-2 | TGTGCCAGCAGTTCCGGGAGAAACACCGGGGAGCTGTTTTTT | CASSSGRNTGELFF